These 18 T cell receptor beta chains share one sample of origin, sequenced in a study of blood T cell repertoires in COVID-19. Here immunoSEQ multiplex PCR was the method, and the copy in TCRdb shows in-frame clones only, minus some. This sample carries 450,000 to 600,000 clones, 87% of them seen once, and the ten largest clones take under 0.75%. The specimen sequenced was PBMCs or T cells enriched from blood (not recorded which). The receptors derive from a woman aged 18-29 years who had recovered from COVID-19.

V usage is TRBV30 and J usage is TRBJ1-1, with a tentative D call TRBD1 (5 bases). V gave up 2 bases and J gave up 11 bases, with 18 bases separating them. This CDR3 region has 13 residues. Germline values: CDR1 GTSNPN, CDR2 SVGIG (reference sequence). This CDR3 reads CAWSSGTRNRAFF. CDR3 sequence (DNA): TGTGCCTGGAGTTCCGGGACTCGGAATAGGGCTTTCTTT.

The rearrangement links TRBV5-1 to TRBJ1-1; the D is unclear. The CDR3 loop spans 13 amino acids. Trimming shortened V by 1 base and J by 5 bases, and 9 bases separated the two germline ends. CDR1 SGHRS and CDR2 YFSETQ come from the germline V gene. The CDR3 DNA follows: TGCGCCAGCAGCTTGTCTGAAGAGACTGAAGCTTTCTTT. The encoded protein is CASSLSEETEAFF.

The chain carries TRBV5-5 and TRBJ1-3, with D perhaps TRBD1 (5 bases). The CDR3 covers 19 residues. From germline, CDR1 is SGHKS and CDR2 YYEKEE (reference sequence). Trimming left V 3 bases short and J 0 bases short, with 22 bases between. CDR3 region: CASSSTLGQGRLSGNTIYF. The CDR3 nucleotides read TGTGCCAGCAGCTCGACTCTAGGGCAGGGCCGACTCTCTGGAAACACCATATATTTT. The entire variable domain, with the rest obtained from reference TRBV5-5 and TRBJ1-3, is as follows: DAGVTQSPTHLIKTRGQQVTLRCSPISGHKSVSWYQQVLGQGPQFIFQYYEKEERGRGNFPDRFSARQFPNYSSELNVNALLLGDSALYLCASSSTLGQGRLSGNTIYFGEGSWLTVV.

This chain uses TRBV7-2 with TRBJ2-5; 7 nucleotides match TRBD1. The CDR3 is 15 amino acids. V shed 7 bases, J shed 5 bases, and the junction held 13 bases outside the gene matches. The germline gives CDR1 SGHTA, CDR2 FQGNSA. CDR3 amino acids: CASTRPGQTWETQYF. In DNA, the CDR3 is TGTGCCAGCACGCGACCGGGACAGACGTGGGAGACCCAGTACTTC.

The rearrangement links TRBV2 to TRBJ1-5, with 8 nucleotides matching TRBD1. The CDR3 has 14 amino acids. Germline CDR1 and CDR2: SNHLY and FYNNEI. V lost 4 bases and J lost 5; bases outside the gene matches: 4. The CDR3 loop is CASSVRTGYQPQHF. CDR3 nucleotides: TGTGCCAGCAGTGTAAGGACAGGGTATCAGCCCCAGCATTTT. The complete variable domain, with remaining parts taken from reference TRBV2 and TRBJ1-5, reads EPEVTQTPSHQVTQMGQEVILRCVPISNHLYFYWYRQILGQKVEFLVSFYNNEISEKSEIFDDQFSVERPDGSNFTLKIRSTKLEDSAMYFCASSVRTGYQPQHFGDGTRLSIL.

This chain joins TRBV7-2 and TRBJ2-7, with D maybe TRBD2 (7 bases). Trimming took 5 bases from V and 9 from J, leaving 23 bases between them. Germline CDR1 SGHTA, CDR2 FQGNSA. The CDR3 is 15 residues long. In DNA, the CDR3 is TGTGCCAGCAGCGCCACCTGGGGGGGCTTTGATGGGCAGTACTTC. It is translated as CASSATWGGFDGQYF.

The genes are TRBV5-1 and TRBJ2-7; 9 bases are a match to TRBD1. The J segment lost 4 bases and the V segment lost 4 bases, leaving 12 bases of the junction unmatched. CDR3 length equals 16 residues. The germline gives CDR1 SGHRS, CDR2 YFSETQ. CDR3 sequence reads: CASSPLGTGREYEQYF. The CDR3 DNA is TGCGCCAGCAGCCCCCTCGGGACAGGGAGGGAGTACGAGCAGTACTTC.

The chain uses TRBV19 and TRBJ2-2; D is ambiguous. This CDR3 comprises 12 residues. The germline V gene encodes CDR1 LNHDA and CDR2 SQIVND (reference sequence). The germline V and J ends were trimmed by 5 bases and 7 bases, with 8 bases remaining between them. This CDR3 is CASSLSGGELFF. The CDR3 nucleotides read TGTGCCAGTAGTCTCTCCGGCGGGGAGCTGTTTTTT.

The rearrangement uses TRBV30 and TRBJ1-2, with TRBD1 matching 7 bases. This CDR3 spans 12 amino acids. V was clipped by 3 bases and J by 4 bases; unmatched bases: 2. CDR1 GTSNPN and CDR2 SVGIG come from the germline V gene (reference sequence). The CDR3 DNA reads TGTGCCTGGAGGGGGACAGCCTATGGCTACACCTTC. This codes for CAWRGTAYGYTF. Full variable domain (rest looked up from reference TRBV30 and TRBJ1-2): SQTIHQWPATLVQPVGSPLSLECTVEGTSNPNLYWYRQAAGRGLQLLFYSVGIGQISSEVPQNLSASRPQDRQFILSSKKLLLSDSGFYLCAWRGTAYGYTFGSGTRLTVV.

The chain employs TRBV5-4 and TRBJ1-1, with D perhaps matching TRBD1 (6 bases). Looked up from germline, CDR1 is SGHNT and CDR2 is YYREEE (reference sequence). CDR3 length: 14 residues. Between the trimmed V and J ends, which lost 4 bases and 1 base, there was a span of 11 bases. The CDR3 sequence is CASSGSRGNTEAFF. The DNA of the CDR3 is TGTGCCAGCAGCGGATCCAGGGGGAACACTGAAGCTTTCTTT.

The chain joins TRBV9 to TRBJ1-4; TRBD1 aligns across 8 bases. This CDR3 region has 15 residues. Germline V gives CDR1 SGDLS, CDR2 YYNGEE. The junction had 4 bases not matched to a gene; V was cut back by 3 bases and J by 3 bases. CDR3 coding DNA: TGTGCCAGCAGCGCCTGGACAGGGCCTAATGAAAAACTGTTTTTT. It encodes CASSAWTGPNEKLFF.

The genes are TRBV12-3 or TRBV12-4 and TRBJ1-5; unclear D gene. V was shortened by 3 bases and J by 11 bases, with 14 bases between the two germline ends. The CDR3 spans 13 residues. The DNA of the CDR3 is TGTGCCAGCAGTTTGGGCCTTTGGGCCGCCCAGCATTTT. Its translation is CASSLGLWAAQHF.

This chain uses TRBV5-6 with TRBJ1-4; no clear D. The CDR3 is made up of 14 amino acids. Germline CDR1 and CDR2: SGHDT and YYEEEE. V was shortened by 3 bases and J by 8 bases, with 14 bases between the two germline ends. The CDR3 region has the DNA TGTGCCAGCAGCTATCGCAGGCGGGAGGAAAAACTGTTTTTT. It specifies CASSYRRREEKLFF. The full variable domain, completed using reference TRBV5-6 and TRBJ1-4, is DAGVTQSPTHLIKTRGQQVTLRCSPKSGHDTVSWYQQALGQGPQFIFQYYEEEERQRGNFPDRFSGHQFPNYSSELNVNALLLGDSALYLCASSYRRREEKLFFGSGTQLSVL.

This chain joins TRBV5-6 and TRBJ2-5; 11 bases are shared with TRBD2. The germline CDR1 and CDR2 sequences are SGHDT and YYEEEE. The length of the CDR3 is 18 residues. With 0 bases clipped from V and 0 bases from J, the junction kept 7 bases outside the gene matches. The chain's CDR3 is CASSLEMASGGYQETQYF. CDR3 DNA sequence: TGTGCCAGCAGCTTGGAAATGGCTAGCGGGGGGTACCAAGAGACCCAGTACTTC.

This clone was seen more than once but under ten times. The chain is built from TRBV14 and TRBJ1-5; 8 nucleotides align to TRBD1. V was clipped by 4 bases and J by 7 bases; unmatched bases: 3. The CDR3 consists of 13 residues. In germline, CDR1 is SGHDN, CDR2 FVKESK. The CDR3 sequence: CASSRGQAQPQHF. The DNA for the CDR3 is TGTGCCAGCAGCCGGGGACAGGCGCAGCCCCAGCATTTT.

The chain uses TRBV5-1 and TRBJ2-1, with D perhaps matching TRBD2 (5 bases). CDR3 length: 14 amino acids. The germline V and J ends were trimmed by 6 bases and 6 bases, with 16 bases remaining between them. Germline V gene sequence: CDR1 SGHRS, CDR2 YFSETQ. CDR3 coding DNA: TGCGCCAGCACCCCCCTCCAGAGCGGCAATGAGCAGTTCTTC. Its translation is CASTPLQSGNEQFF.

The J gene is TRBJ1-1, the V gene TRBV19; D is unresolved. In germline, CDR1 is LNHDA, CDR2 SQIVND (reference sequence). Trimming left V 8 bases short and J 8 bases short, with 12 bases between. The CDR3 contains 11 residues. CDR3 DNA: TGTGCCAGTGAATCGAGGCAGGAAGCTTTCTTT. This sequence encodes CASESRQEAFF.

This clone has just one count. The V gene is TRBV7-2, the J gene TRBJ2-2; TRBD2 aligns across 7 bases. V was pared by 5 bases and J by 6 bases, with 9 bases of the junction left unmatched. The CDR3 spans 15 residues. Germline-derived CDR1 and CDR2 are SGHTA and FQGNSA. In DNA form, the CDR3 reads TGTGCCAGCAGCGACACGACTAGCTGGGCCGGGGAGCTGTTTTTT. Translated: CASSDTTSWAGELFF.